A selection of T cell receptor beta chains follows, all from one sample in a study of blood T cell repertoires in COVID-19. Data came from immunoSEQ multiplex PCR; TCRdb stores just in-frame clones and leaves some out. The profile covers about 270,000 clones, with around 90% appearing a single time and about 4% taken by the ten largest. The sequenced sample was PBMCs or T cells enriched from blood (not recorded which). The receptors stem from a woman aged 25 to 39 with acute COVID-19. The conserved cysteine and the conserved F or W are not part of the CDR3 here. The order of the fields is V gene, clone size, CDR3 protein. Clone size is given for some rows only: seen once, a few or many times, or a class if the clone is expanded.

TRBV5-4,-,ASSSRDRGKYEQY
TRBV6-5,-,ASSREGALTGELF
TRBV28,-,ASTLSGQGYGYT
TRBV19,-,ASKGTNFGEQF
TRBV1,-,TSSLLRDRGSGANVLT
TRBV27,-,ASSSFGTGSTYEQY
TRBV2,once,ASSEVGGAYEQY
TRBV5-6,once,ASSLVHAGADTEAF
TRBV27,-,ASSFASGRPGELF
TRBV5-5,once,ASSLEGQPNSPLH
TRBV7-9,once,ASSLSGINTEAF
TRBV19,-,ASSMAGAIYQPQH
TRBV29-1,once,SVNPSGSSVNEQF
TRBV6-5,-,ASRPTGPYNEQF
TRBV28,-,ASSLRGGSPPDTQY
TRBV6-5,-,ASSYSTGLGNYGYT
TRBV5-6,-,ASSLAAGTAIYNEQF
TRBV28,-,ASSLPGPRDTEAF
TRBV18,-,ASSPLVLGTGVPNEKLF
TRBV27,-,ASSFAGLEY
TRBV1,-,TSSPRTGTGASAAYNEQF
TRBV10-1,-,ASSAGQGAYEQY
TRBV7-9,-,ASSLSGRSYEQY
TRBV12-3/TRBV12-4,-,ASRETSGNEQY
TRBV19,-,ASGEVSYNEQF
TRBV18,-,ASSPPSRSTEAF
TRBV7-9,-,ASSVQLENIQY
TRBV11-3,-,ASSPGTGVSGELF
TRBV13,-,ASSLGGQGGGQY
TRBV11-2,-,ASSGVGQGRASYEQY
TRBV9,-,ASSLVTGFGDTQY